This TCR beta chain was captured by sequencing in a study of regulatory T cells in long-lasting Graves disease. TCR beta libraries were built with iRepertoire HTBI primers and Arm-PCR of CDR3 regions. TCRdb ran MiXCR on the multiplex PCR reads and lists one entry per CDR3 protein. The table has 300,000 to 500,000 distinct CDR3 sequences, less than 25% seen once. The time point: persistent/refractory GD, antithyroid drugs over 5 years with positive TRAb. RNA from PBMCs was the source of the TCR library. This CDR3 contains 16 residues. Trimming removed 4 bases from V and 3 bases from J; junction bases left unmatched: 8. The germline CDR1 and CDR2 sequences are SGHTS and YDEGEE.

The input for sequencing was peripheral blood mononuclear cells (PBMCs), taken when the disease was refractory, from a patient treated with antithyroid drugs. V usage is TRBV5-8 and J usage is TRBJ2-7; TRBD2 matches 12 bases. This receptor was taken from a female donor with Graves disease. CDR3 residues: CASSRKGLAGNYEQYF. The CDR3, as DNA: TGTGCCAGCAGCCGGAAAGGACTAGCGGGAAACTACGAGCAGTACTTC.